This TCR beta chain was sequenced for a study of OX40 agonist ivuxolimab in advanced cancers. Broader study findings: The mean number of expanded clones was higher in CD8+ T cells than in CD4+. At 0.1 to 3.0 mg/kg and by week 6, clonal expansion occurred in CD4+ and CD8+ blood T cells.

Patients had blood sampled at baseline and again on cycle 4 day 1 and cycle 7 day 1. The germline gives CDR1 KGHSH, CDR2 LQKENI. CDR3 length: 14 residues. Trimming took 3 bases from V and 4 from J; bases not matched to a gene: 0. In the case of this clone: Antigen: not known.

Some clones are missing from TCRdb's copy, which holds only in-frame ones; the method was immunoSEQ multiplex PCR. Of 65,000 to 75,000 clones in the sample, 70% to 90% were seen once. The receptor comes from an adult with an advanced solid tumor such as melanoma, head and neck, liver or kidney cancer. The V and J genes are TRBV18 and TRBJ2-4, with 10 bases that match TRBD1. The sample was CD4+ or CD8+ T cells sorted from blood, taken in a trial of the OX40 agonist ivuxolimab. Here the CDR3 DNA reads TGTGCCAGCTCACCGGGACAGGGGAAAAACATTCAGTACTTC. Translating gives CASSPGQGKNIQYF.